This is a list of T cell receptor beta chains from one sample in a study of T cell responses to AZD1222 COVID-19 vaccine. Repertoires were generated with immunoSEQ multiplex PCR, while TCRdb's copy carries only in-frame clones and drops some. This table holds 90,000 to 120,000 clones, roughly 87% found once. The material sequenced was peripheral blood, taken on day 0 of AZD1222 vaccination. Receptors originate from an adult in good health. CDR3s include the opening cysteine and the closing phenylalanine or tryptophan. The D gene is left open where the match is weak. Not all rows give a size; the values are once, few, many and, for expanded clones, a class.

V: TRBV18
size: .
D: .
J: TRBJ2-5
DNA: TGTGCCAGCTCACCACGGCGGCAAGAGACCCAGTACTTC
CDR3: CASSPRRQETQYF

V: TRBV19
size: .
D: .
J: TRBJ1-1
DNA: TGTGCCAGTAGTATCTGGGGAGTTGGGGACACTGAAGCTTTCTTT
CDR3: CASSIWGVGDTEAFF

V: TRBV7-9
size: .
D: TRBD1
J: TRBJ2-5
DNA: TGTGCCAGCAGCTATCTAGTACGGCAGGGGGAAGAGACCCAGTACTTC
CDR3: CASSYLVRQGEETQYF

V: TRBV27
size: .
D: .
J: TRBJ1-6
DNA: TGTGCCAGCAGTCCAAACAGGGCCTATAATTCACCCCTCCACTTT
CDR3: CASSPNRAYNSPLHF

V: TRBV7-8
size: .
D: TRBD1
J: TRBJ1-1
DNA: TGTGCCAGCAGTAGGGACAGGGGGCGCGGCACTGAAGCTTTCTTT
CDR3: CASSRDRGRGTEAFF

V: TRBV9
size: .
D: .
J: TRBJ1-5
DNA: TGTGCCAGCAGCCCCACAGGGTTAGGGCAGCCCCAGCATTTT
CDR3: CASSPTGLGQPQHF

V: TRBV7-8
size: once
D: TRBD1
J: TRBJ1-3
DNA: TGTGCCAGCAGCGAGGGACAGGGGATCACCATATATTTT
CDR3: CASSEGQGITIYF

V: TRBV7-3
size: .
D: .
J: TRBJ2-5
DNA: TGTGCCAGCAGCCTCACCTTAGGGGAGACCCAGTACTTC
CDR3: CASSLTLGETQYF

V: TRBV19
size: .
D: TRBD1
J: TRBJ1-5
DNA: TGTGCCAGTAGTATAGTAGAGGGGGCCATTCAGCCCCAGCATTTT
CDR3: CASSIVEGAIQPQHF

V: TRBV18
size: once
D: TRBD2
J: TRBJ2-5
DNA: TGTGCCAGCTCACCTGGACTAGCGGCAACGGGGGAGACCCAGTACTTC
CDR3: CASSPGLAATGETQYF

V: TRBV10-3
size: once
D: TRBD1
J: TRBJ1-1
DNA: TGTGCCATCAGGGGAACAGGGGGCACTGAAGCTTTCTTT
CDR3: CAIRGTGGTEAFF

V: TRBV7-9
size: .
D: .
J: TRBJ2-5
DNA: TGTGCCAGCAGCTTAGTACTGGACAGCCAGGGTCAAGAGACCCAGTACTTC
CDR3: CASSLVLDSQGQETQYF

V: TRBV7-8
size: .
D: .
J: TRBJ2-7
DNA: TGTGCCAGCAGCTTACGCTTGGCTTCGAGGGAGCAGTACTTC
CDR3: CASSLRLASREQYF

V: TRBV19
size: .
D: .
J: TRBJ1-5
DNA: TGTGCCAGTAGTATTAATTCAGGCAATCAGCCCCAGCATTTT
CDR3: CASSINSGNQPQHF

V: TRBV5-1
size: few
D: TRBD2
J: TRBJ2-1
DNA: TGCGCCAGCAGCTCCGGACTAGCGGGAGCCTACAATGAGCAGTTCTTC
CDR3: CASSSGLAGAYNEQFF

V: TRBV5-1
size: .
D: TRBD2
J: TRBJ2-1
DNA: TGCGCCAGCAGCTTGGGACTAGCGGCATCCTACAATGAGCAGTTCTTC
CDR3: CASSLGLAASYNEQFF

V: TRBV5-7
size: .
D: .
J: TRBJ2-2
DNA: TGTGCCAGCAGCTTGTACTGGGACTCCGGGGAGCTGTTTTTT
CDR3: CASSLYWDSGELFF

V: TRBV6-6
size: once
D: .
J: TRBJ1-4
DNA: TGTGCCAGCACCGACGGGGCGGTGTGGGGTAATGAAAAACTGTTTTTT
CDR3: CASTDGAVWGNEKLFF

V: TRBV7-2
size: .
D: .
J: TRBJ2-5
DNA: TGTGCCAGCAGCGGCCCGGAGACCCAGTACTTC
CDR3: CASSGPETQYF

V: TRBV11-2
size: few
D: .
J: TRBJ2-1
DNA: TGTGCCAGCAGCTTACTTCCGGACAATGAGCAGTTCTTC
CDR3: CASSLLPDNEQFF

V: TRBV7-2
size: .
D: .
J: TRBJ1-1
DNA: TGTGCCAGCAGCAGCAGGGGTGGGGGCACTGAAGCTTTCTTT
CDR3: CASSSRGGGTEAFF

V: TRBV6-5
size: .
D: TRBD1
J: TRBJ1-4
DNA: TGTGCCAGCAGCCGAGGGACAGGGGATACTGAAAAACTGTTTTTT
CDR3: CASSRGTGDTEKLFF

V: TRBV7-9
size: .
D: .
J: TRBJ2-1
DNA: TGTGCCAGCAGCCCCCCCGAGTGGGCGGGTTACGACAATGAGCAGTTCTTC
CDR3: CASSPPEWAGYDNEQFF

V: TRBV27
size: .
D: TRBD1
J: TRBJ1-5
DNA: TGTGCCAGCAGTCCCAAGGAGGGGGCGAGTCAGCCCCAGCATTTT
CDR3: CASSPKEGASQPQHF

V: TRBV13
size: .
D: TRBD1
J: TRBJ1-2
DNA: TGTGCCAGCAGCTTGGCTCAACTGACAGGGTGCTGCTATGGCTACACCTTC
CDR3: CASSLAQLTGCCYGYTF

V: TRBV7-9
size: .
D: .
J: TRBJ1-6
DNA: TGTGCCAGCAGCTTATCCCTTTCACTCCTCCACTTT
CDR3: CASSLSLSLLHF

V: TRBV7-9
size: few
D: TRBD1
J: TRBJ1-2
DNA: TGTGCCAGCAGCTTTGCCGGAGACAGGGTGGCTGGCTACACCTTC
CDR3: CASSFAGDRVAGYTF

V: TRBV12-3/TRBV12-4
size: .
D: .
J: TRBJ1-2
DNA: TGTGCCAGCAGTTTACAGGGAGTTCGCGGCTACACCTTC
CDR3: CASSLQGVRGYTF

V: TRBV5-6
size: .
D: .
J: TRBJ2-2
DNA: TGTGCCCGCAGCCCGGGGACAGGGGTTTCAGCGGGGGGGCCAAGGGAGCTGTTTTTT
CDR3: CARSPGTGVSAGGPRELFF

V: TRBV18
size: .
D: TRBD1
J: TRBJ2-3
DNA: TGTGCCAGCTCACACACAGGGGCCGTGGATACGCAGTATTTT
CDR3: CASSHTGAVDTQYF

V: TRBV7-3
size: .
D: .
J: TRBJ2-5
DNA: TGTGCCAGCAGCCCAATGGGCAGACAAGAAGGGACCCAGTACTTC
CDR3: CASSPMGRQEGTQYF

V: TRBV5-4
size: .
D: .
J: TRBJ2-1
DNA: TGTGCCAGCAGCTTGGTGGGGGCCTCCTACAATGAGCAGTTCTTC
CDR3: CASSLVGASYNEQFF

V: TRBV5-1
size: .
D: .
J: TRBJ2-2
DNA: TGCGCCAGCAGCTTGGCCGGGTTGAACACCGGGGAGCTGTTTTTT
CDR3: CASSLAGLNTGELFF

V: TRBV2
size: .
D: .
J: TRBJ2-7
DNA: TGTGCCAGCAGTAGCTACGAGCAGTACTTC
CDR3: CASSSYEQYF

V: TRBV6-2/TRBV6-3
size: .
D: .
J: TRBJ2-1
DNA: TGTGCCAGCAGCCGAACCGGGAGCCACAATGAGCAGTTCTTC
CDR3: CASSRTGSHNEQFF

V: TRBV12-3/TRBV12-4
size: .
D: .
J: TRBJ1-5
DNA: TGTGCCAGCAGCGAGAGACTTAATCAGCCCCAGCATTTT
CDR3: CASSERLNQPQHF

V: TRBV19
size: .
D: .
J: TRBJ1-4
DNA: TGTGCCAGTAGTATTACGCCCCAAGAAAAACTGTTTTTT
CDR3: CASSITPQEKLFF

V: TRBV4-1
size: .
D: .
J: TRBJ1-1
DNA: TGCGCCAGCGGGGCCCAGAACACTGAAGCTTTCTTT
CDR3: CASGAQNTEAFF

V: TRBV5-4
size: .
D: .
J: TRBJ2-2
DNA: TGTGCCAGCAGGTCCCCGAACACCGGGGAGCTGTTTTTT
CDR3: CASRSPNTGELFF

V: TRBV6-2/TRBV6-3
size: .
D: TRBD1
J: TRBJ1-2
DNA: TGTGCCAGCAGTGCGGGACAGAACTATGGCTACACCTTC
CDR3: CASSAGQNYGYTF

V: TRBV7-9
size: few
D: .
J: TRBJ2-7
DNA: TGTGCCAGCAGCCTACGCCCAGGGGTCTCCTACGAGCAGTACTTC
CDR3: CASSLRPGVSYEQYF

V: TRBV2
size: .
D: .
J: TRBJ2-1
DNA: TGTGCCAGCAGTGAAGGGGGTCCAGTCTCCTACAATGAGCAGTTCTTC
CDR3: CASSEGGPVSYNEQFF

V: TRBV4-3
size: .
D: TRBD1
J: TRBJ1-4
DNA: TGCGCCAGCAGCCAACCCGGACAGGGGGAAAAACTGTTTTTT
CDR3: CASSQPGQGEKLFF

V: TRBV7-3
size: .
D: TRBD1
J: TRBJ2-4
DNA: TGTGCCAGCAGCTTAACGGGACAGGGGATAGCCAAAAACATTCAGTACTTC
CDR3: CASSLTGQGIAKNIQYF

V: TRBV19
size: few
D: .
J: TRBJ2-4
DNA: TGTGCCAGTAGTATAAGCTCCGGGACTTCGGGCATTCAGTACTTC
CDR3: CASSISSGTSGIQYF

V: TRBV6-5
size: .
D: .
J: TRBJ1-2
DNA: TGTGCCAGCTGGGAGGAAGGGTTTGGCTACACCTTC
CDR3: CASWEEGFGYTF

V: TRBV3-1/TRBV3-2
size: .
D: .
J: TRBJ1-4
DNA: TGTGCCAGCAGCCAAGCGGATGAAAAACTGTTTTTT
CDR3: CASSQADEKLFF

V: TRBV25-1
size: once
D: TRBD1
J: TRBJ1-2
DNA: TGTGCCAGCAGTGAATATGGGACAGGGTATGGCTACACCTTC
CDR3: CASSEYGTGYGYTF

V: TRBV5-1
size: .
D: TRBD1
J: TRBJ1-1
DNA: TGCGCCAGCAGCTTGACTAGTGGGACAGGGGGAATGAACACTGAAGCTTTCTTT
CDR3: CASSLTSGTGGMNTEAFF

V: TRBV7-2
size: .
D: TRBD2
J: TRBJ2-1
DNA: TGTGCCAGCTCTAAGAGCGGGGGTAATGAGCAGTTCTTC
CDR3: CASSKSGGNEQFF

V: TRBV2
size: .
D: .
J: TRBJ2-1
DNA: TGTGCCAGCTATGATGCGAATGAGCAGTTCTTC
CDR3: CASYDANEQFF

V: TRBV7-2
size: once
D: .
J: TRBJ2-4
DNA: TGTGCCAGCAGCTTAAAAGGGAGGAGGGTGGCAAACATTCAGTACTTC
CDR3: CASSLKGRRVANIQYF

V: TRBV12-5
size: .
D: .
J: TRBJ1-2
DNA: TGTGCTAGTGGCCCGATGGGGGTTAACTATGGCTACACCTTC
CDR3: CASGPMGVNYGYTF

V: TRBV9
size: .
D: .
J: TRBJ2-7
DNA: TGTGCCAGCAGCGCTGACAGTTACGAGCAGTACTTC
CDR3: CASSADSYEQYF

V: TRBV7-2
size: .
D: TRBD2
J: TRBJ2-3
DNA: TGTGCCAGCAGCTCCGGACTAGCGGGAGTTATAGATACGCAGTATTTT
CDR3: CASSSGLAGVIDTQYF

V: TRBV3-1/TRBV3-2
size: .
D: TRBD2
J: TRBJ2-3
DNA: TGTGCCAGCAGCCCTAGGCTAGCGGGAGATCCTAGCACAGATACGCAGTATTTT
CDR3: CASSPRLAGDPSTDTQYF

V: TRBV4-2
size: .
D: .
J: TRBJ2-2
DNA: TGTGCCAGCAGCCCCCTATCCGGGAAAAGGAACACCGGGGAGCTGTTTTTT
CDR3: CASSPLSGKRNTGELFF

V: TRBV18
size: .
D: .
J: TRBJ1-5
DNA: TGTGCCAGCTCCCTTTCTCGACAGAATAGCAATCAGCCCCAGCATTTT
CDR3: CASSLSRQNSNQPQHF

V: TRBV21-1
size: .
D: .
J: TRBJ2-7
DNA: TGTGCCAGCTCCCGGCAGCAAATTGACGAGCAGTACTTC
CDR3: CASSRQQIDEQYF

V: TRBV6-2/TRBV6-3
size: .
D: .
J: TRBJ1-3
DNA: TGTGCCAGCAGTTCCACTATGGACAGATCTTTCCGAAACACCATATATTTT
CDR3: CASSSTMDRSFRNTIYF